These T cell receptor beta chains were read from a single sample in a study of neurological immune-mediated disorders. In TCRdb, the 5' RACE reads were re-called with MiXCR into one record per CDR3 protein. The sample holds fewer than 85,000 distinct CDR3 sequences, 3.9% seen once. The source material was PBMCs. The receptors originated from a man aged 25 to 40 with multiple sclerosis. The CDR3 runs from the conserved cysteine through the conserved F or W. A D gene is named only where the DNA matches it firmly. The size of a clone is reported for some rows only, either as once, few or many, or as a class for expanded clones.

TRBJ1-2 | TRBV21-1 | many | . | CASSKAETGVGGYTF | TGTGCCAGCAGCAAAGCGGAGACAGGGGTTGGTGGCTACACCTTC
TRBJ2-3 | TRBV5-6 | many | TRBD2 | CASSWGTSALTDTQYF | TGTGCCAGCAGCTGGGGGACTAGCGCTCTCACAGATACGCAGTATTTT
TRBJ1-2 | TRBV10-3 | . | . | CAISETAYGYTF | TGTGCCATCAGTGAGACAGCCTATGGCTACACCTTC
TRBJ2-7 | TRBV7-6 | many | TRBD1 | CASSPGQRTYEQYF | TGTGCCAGCAGCCCGGGACAGCGGACCTACGAGCAGTACTTC
TRBJ2-3 | TRBV5-1 | few | . | CASSLVQGGDTQYF | TGCGCCAGCAGCTTGGTTCAGGGCGGAGATACGCAGTATTTT
TRBJ2-5 | TRBV7-2 | many | TRBD2 | CASSLVGSGGETQYF | TGTGCCAGCAGCTTAGTTGGGAGCGGGGGTGAGACCCAGTACTTC
TRBJ1-6 | TRBV2 | many | . | CASSYGGTNSPLNF | TGTGCCAGCAGTTATGGTGGAACGAATTCACCCCTCAACTTT
TRBJ1-2 | TRBV29-1 | many | TRBD1 | CSEGQGDGYTF | TGCAGCGAAGGACAGGGGGACGGCTACACCTTC
TRBJ1-3 | TRBV11-2 | many | . | CASSLGTSGNTIYF | TGTGCCAGCAGCTTAGGTACCTCTGGAAACACCATATATTTT
TRBJ1-5 | TRBV12-3/TRBV12-4 | many | TRBD1 | CASSPGQGAGGNQPQHF | TGTGCCAGCAGCCCGGGACAGGGGGCTGGGGGCAATCAGCCCCAGCATTTT
TRBJ2-5 | TRBV7-9 | many | . | CASSSPETQYF | TGTGCCAGCAGCTCCCCAGAGACCCAGTACTTC
TRBJ1-2 | TRBV12-3/TRBV12-4 | many | TRBD1 | CASSPTGQGDYGYTF | TGTGCCAGCAGTCCAACGGGACAGGGGGACTATGGCTACACCTTC
TRBJ1-1 | TRBV7-9 | many | . | CASSAAGTRNTEAFF | TGTGCCAGCAGCGCAGCCGGGACACGGAACACTGAAGCTTTCTTT
TRBJ2-3 | TRBV20-1 | many | . | CSARPQGGGPADTQYF | TGCAGTGCTAGACCCCAGGGGGGGGGGCCGGCAGATACGCAGTATTTT
TRBJ2-7 | TRBV6-1 | many | . | CASSETSGDSAYEQYF | TGTGCCAGCAGTGAGACTTCGGGGGACAGCGCATACGAGCAGTACTTC
TRBJ2-7 | TRBV7-2 | many | TRBD2 | CASSPVAGGPRQYF | TGTGCCAGCAGCCCCGTAGCGGGGGGGCCGCGGCAGTACTTC
TRBJ1-2 | TRBV20-1 | many | TRBD1 | CSANRGIMRGYTF | TGCAGTGCTAACAGGGGAATAATGAGGGGCTACACCTTC